The clone carrying this T cell receptor (beta chain) was found many times. The entry originates in a study of T-cell memory formation after mild COVID-19. Study-wide background: Largely donor-specific sequence clusters came from two donors.

Per germline, CDR1 SGHTA and CDR2 FQGNSA. The length of the CDR3 is 17 residues. Trimming removed 5 bases from V and 0 bases from J; junction bases left unmatched: 6. After 5'RACE with constant-segment primers, TCR alpha and TCR beta cDNA libraries carrying sample barcodes and UMIs were obtained. TCRdb reprocessed the 5' RACE reads with MiXCR, giving one entry per CDR3 protein. The top ten clones hold under 25% of a sample with around 320,000 distinct CDR3 sequences, roughly a fifth of them seen once. The receptor comes from a man younger than 30 who had mild COVID-19 (a few samples of this study predate the infection). Cell type and time point are not known. This chain uses TRBV7-2 with TRBJ2-3, with 12 bases lining up with TRBD2. The sequenced material came from PBMCs or a T cell subset sorted from them (not recorded which). CDR3: CASSPRTSGASTDTQYF. In DNA form, the CDR3 reads TGTGCCAGCAGCCCAAGGACTAGCGGGGCTAGCACAGATACGCAGTATTTT.